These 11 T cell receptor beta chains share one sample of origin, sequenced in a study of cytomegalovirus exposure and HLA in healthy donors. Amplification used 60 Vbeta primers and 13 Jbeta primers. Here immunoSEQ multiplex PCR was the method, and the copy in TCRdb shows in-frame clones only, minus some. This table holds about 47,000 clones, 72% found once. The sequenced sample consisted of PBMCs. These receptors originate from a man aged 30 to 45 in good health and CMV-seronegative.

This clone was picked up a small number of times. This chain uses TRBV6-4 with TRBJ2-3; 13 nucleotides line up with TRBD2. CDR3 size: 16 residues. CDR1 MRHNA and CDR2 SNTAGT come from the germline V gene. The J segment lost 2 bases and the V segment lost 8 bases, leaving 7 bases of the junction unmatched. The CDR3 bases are TGTGCCAGCTCAGCACTAGCGGGAGGGAACACAGATACGCAGTATTTT. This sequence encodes CASSALAGGNTDTQYF.

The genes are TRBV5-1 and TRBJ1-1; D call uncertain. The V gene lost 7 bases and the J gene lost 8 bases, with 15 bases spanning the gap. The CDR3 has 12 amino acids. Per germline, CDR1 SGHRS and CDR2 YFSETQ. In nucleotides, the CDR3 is TGCGCCAGCGGCGGTCCGGGGTTGGAAGCTTTCTTT. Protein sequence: CASGGPGLEAFF.

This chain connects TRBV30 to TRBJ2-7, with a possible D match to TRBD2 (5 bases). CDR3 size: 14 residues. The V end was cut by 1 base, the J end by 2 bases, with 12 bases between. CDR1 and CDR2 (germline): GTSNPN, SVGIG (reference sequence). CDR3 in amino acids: CAWSERVGAYEQYF. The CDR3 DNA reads TGTGCCTGGAGTGAAAGGGTCGGGGCCTACGAGCAGTACTTC.

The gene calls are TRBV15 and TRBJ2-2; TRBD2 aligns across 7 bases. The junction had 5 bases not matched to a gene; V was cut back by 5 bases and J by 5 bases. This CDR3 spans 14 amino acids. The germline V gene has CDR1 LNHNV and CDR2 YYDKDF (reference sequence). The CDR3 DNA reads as TGTGCCACCAGCCCGGGAGGAACAACCGGGGAGCTGTTTTTT. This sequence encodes CATSPGGTTGELFF.

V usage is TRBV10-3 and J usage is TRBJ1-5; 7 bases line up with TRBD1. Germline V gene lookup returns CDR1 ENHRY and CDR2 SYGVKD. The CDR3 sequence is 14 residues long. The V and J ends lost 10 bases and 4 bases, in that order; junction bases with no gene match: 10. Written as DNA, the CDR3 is TGTGCCACCAGGGACAGCACCATAAATCAGCCCCAGCATTTT. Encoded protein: CATRDSTINQPQHF.

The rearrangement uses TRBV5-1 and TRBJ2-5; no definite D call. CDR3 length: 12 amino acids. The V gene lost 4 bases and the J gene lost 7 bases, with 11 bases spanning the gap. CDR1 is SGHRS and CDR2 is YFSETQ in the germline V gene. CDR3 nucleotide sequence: TGCGCCAGCAGCACAGACGCCGGGACCCAGTACTTC. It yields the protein CASSTDAGTQYF.

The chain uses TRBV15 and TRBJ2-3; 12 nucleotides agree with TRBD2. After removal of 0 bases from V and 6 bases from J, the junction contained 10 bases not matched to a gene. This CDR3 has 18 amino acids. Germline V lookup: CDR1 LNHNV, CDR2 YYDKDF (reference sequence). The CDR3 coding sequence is TGTGCCACCAGCAGAGATCGGACTAGCGGGATCCTTAGGGATACGCAGTATTTT. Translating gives CATSRDRTSGILRDTQYF.

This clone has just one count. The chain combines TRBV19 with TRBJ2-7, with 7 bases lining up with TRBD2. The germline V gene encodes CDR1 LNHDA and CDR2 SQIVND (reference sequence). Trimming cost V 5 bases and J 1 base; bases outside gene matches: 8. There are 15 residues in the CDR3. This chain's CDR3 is CASSFSAGESYEQYF. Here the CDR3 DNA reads TGTGCCAGTAGTTTTTCGGCGGGAGAGTCCTACGAGCAGTACTTC.

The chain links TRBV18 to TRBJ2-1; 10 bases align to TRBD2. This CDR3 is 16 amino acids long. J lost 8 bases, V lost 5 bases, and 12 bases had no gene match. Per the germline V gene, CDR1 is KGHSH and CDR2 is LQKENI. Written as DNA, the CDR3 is TGTGCCAGCTCAATCCTAGCGGGAGCCCTCTTAGATGAGCAGTTCTTC. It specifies CASSILAGALLDEQFF.

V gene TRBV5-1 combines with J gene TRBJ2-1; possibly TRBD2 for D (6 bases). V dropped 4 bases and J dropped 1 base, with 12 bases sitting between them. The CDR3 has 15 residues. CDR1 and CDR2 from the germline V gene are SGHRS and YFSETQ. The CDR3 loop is CASSISAGSYNEQFF. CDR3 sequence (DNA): TGCGCCAGCAGCATATCGGCGGGGTCCTACAATGAGCAGTTCTTC.

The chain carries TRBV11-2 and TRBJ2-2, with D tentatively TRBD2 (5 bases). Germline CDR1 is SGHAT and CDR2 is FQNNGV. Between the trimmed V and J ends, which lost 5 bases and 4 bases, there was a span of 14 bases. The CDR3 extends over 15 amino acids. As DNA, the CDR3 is TGTGCCAGCAGCATCCCTAGCTTTACCACCGGGGAGCTGTTTTTT. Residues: CASSIPSFTTGELFF.